These T cell receptor beta chains were read from a single sample in a study of T cells in Graves' hyperthyroidism and ophthalmopathy. TCRdb reanalysed the multiplex PCR reads using MiXCR and keeps one entry per CDR3 protein. The sample holds hundreds of thousands of distinct CDR3 sequences, around 46% seen once. Sequenced material: peripheral blood or thyroid tissue (not recorded which). The receptors originated from a woman under 30 with Graves' hyperthyroidism. The CDR3 runs from the conserved cysteine through the conserved F or W. Clone size is stated in some rows and not others, as once, few, many or a class when expanded.

CATSRRQLNTEAFF | TRBJ1-1 | . | TRBV15
CASSEFQGAGNTIYF | TRBJ1-3 | . | TRBV2
CASKGQPLLSGANVLTF | TRBJ2-6 | . | TRBV25-1
CATSPGDEQYF | TRBJ2-7 | . | TRBV10-3
CSAPSTGDSLAETQYF | TRBJ2-5 | . | TRBV20-1
CATSDFDSPGYGYEQYF | TRBJ2-7 | . | TRBV24-1
CASGPWEYNSPLHF | TRBJ1-6 | . | TRBV25-1
CSARDIQGVAGYTF | TRBJ1-2 | . | TRBV20-1
CASSLGARADSPLHF | TRBJ1-6 | many | TRBV7-9
CASSLRTGDSNQPQHF | TRBJ1-5 | . | TRBV9
CASSWTDRADGYTF | TRBJ1-2 | . | TRBV24-1
CASSPHREYGYTF | TRBJ1-2 | many | TRBV7-9
CASRTGAGGELFF | TRBJ2-2 | . | TRBV7-8
CASSEVGHTIYGYTF | TRBJ1-2 | . | TRBV25-1
CASSRNGILAGRYEQYF | TRBJ2-7 | . | TRBV7-9
CASSLWGASAYEQCF | TRBJ2-7 | once | TRBV7-3
CASSAGYGTPNTEAFF | TRBJ1-1 | few | TRBV9
CSAEMGASETQYF | TRBJ2-5 | . | TRBV20-1
CASSRRTSGSYEQYF | TRBJ2-7 | few | TRBV5-4
CATLDRTGATNEKLFF | TRBJ1-4 | . | TRBV24-1
CASSPGARDLHF | TRBJ1-6 | many | TRBV6-1
CASSQDRTATYEQYF | TRBJ2-7 | many | TRBV4-1
CASSFGARQPQYF | TRBJ2-5 | few | TRBV27
CAISELSSGDYEQYF | TRBJ2-7 | many | TRBV10-3
CASSPGPEETQYF | TRBJ2-5 | many | TRBV7-3
CATSARTSGSYEQYF | TRBJ2-7 | . | TRBV24-1
CSGATGRSYGYTF | TRBJ1-2 | many | TRBV29-1
CAISGGGQPQHF | TRBJ1-5 | few | TRBV10-3
CSAGGLAGPGELFF | TRBJ2-2 | . | TRBV29-1
CSEDRGDGYTF | TRBJ1-2 | . | TRBV29-1
CASSGRFAAFRDSGTEAFF | TRBJ1-1 | few | TRBV2
CASTLIPGQGRTEAFF | TRBJ1-1 | . | TRBV7-2
CASSARTGGGYGYTF | TRBJ1-2 | once | TRBV19
CSVEAQGALGANVLTF | TRBJ2-6 | many | TRBV29-1
CASRYAGSTDEQYF | TRBJ2-7 | many | TRBV7-9
CSVSRDRGEKLFF | TRBJ1-4 | . | TRBV29-1
CASSAQAGGTQYF | TRBJ2-5 | many | TRBV10-1
CASSLYGAPNTEAFF | TRBJ1-1 | . | TRBV12-3/TRBV12-4
CASSLLRGYTF | TRBJ1-2 | many | TRBV7-9
CAIRAGTGELFF | TRBJ2-2 | . | TRBV10-3
CAFNAETQYF | TRBJ2-5 | . | TRBV2
CASSSRTQLNTEAFF | TRBJ1-1 | . | TRBV7-9
CASSIRYGTVYNQPQHF | TRBJ1-5 | . | TRBV19
CASSANARGPGYTF | TRBJ1-2 | many | TRBV12-3/TRBV12-4
CSARTGGSEKLFF | TRBJ1-4 | few | TRBV20-1
CASSPGTVEKLFF | TRBJ1-4 | . | TRBV7-9
CASSVARRDTQYF | TRBJ2-3 | few | TRBV9
CSVETVPTYEQYF | TRBJ2-7 | many | TRBV29-1
CSDGTGVSYTF | TRBJ1-2 | many | TRBV29-1
CASSLGPFTGANVLTF | TRBJ2-6 | . | TRBV11-2
CATGGGGRRYTF | TRBJ1-2 | . | TRBV24-1
CASSDIFYEQYF | TRBJ2-7 | many | TRBV25-1
CASSENEGDYGYTF | TRBJ1-2 | . | TRBV25-1
CSGRQGVDTGELFF | TRBJ2-2 | many | TRBV29-1
CASSLGQGLGNQPQHF | TRBJ1-5 | . | TRBV7-9